The 27 T cell receptor beta chains presented below share a single source sample, sequenced in a study of T cell changes during pregnancy in multiple sclerosis. Profiling relied on immunoSEQ multiplex PCR, and the TCRdb table lists in-frame clones only, not all of them. The repertoire holds approximately 80,000 clones, 94% seen once, with 2% to 3% in the top ten. The sequencing here drew on peripheral blood, taken in the third trimester of pregnancy. Every receptor here comes from a female donor with multiple sclerosis, enrolled in a pregnancy study.

The rearrangement joins TRBV29-1 to TRBJ2-3; TRBD2 agrees at 9 bases. The germline V gene has CDR1 SQVTM and CDR2 ANQGSEA. Trimming removed 7 bases from V and 3 bases from J; junction bases left unmatched: 8. CDR3 size: 14 residues. The DNA of the CDR3 is TGCAGCGGCGGGGGGGGGCCACGGACAGATACGCAGTATTTT. This sequence encodes CSGGGGPRTDTQYF.

The chain has TRBV7-6 and TRBJ2-7; D possibly corresponds to TRBD2 (7 bases). The germline V gene encodes CDR1 SGHVS and CDR2 FNYEAQ. The CDR3 consists of 14 residues. V lost 3 bases and J lost 3, with 12 bases in between. As DNA, the CDR3 is TGTGCCAGCAGCTTTGCAGGGGAGGGCTACGAGCAGTACTTC. Protein sequence: CASSFAGEGYEQYF.

Note on this clone: The sample holds other DNA sequences that translate to the same CDR3. The CDR3 reads CASSLGTGSYEQYF. The CDR3 DNA sequence: TGTGCCAGCAGCTTGGGGACAGGGTCCTACGAGCAGTACTTC. The V gene is TRBV11-2, the J gene TRBJ2-7; 9 nucleotides agree with TRBD1. V lost 3 bases to trimming and J lost 1 base; unmatched junction nucleotides: 1. Germline CDR1 and CDR2: SGHAT and FQNNGV. The CDR3 is 14 amino acids.

V usage is TRBV4-1 and J usage is TRBJ1-2; D is perhaps TRBD1 (5 bases). The ends were cut back, 0 bases at V and 8 bases at J, with 13 bases in the middle. Germline V gives CDR1 MGHRA, CDR2 YSYEKL. The CDR3 has 14 residues. CDR3 residues: CASSQDGGLGGYTF. Written as DNA, the CDR3 is TGCGCCAGCAGCCAAGATGGGGGGTTGGGGGGCTACACCTTC.

V usage is TRBV5-6 and J usage is TRBJ1-1; tentative D call: TRBD1 (5 bases). This CDR3 region has 13 residues. The germline V and J ends were trimmed by 4 bases and 3 bases, with 10 bases remaining between them. CDR1 and CDR2 from the germline V gene are SGHDT and YYEEEE. Here the CDR3 DNA reads TGTGCCAGCAGCAGGGGCCTGGACACTGAAGCTTTCTTT. It specifies CASSRGLDTEAFF.

The chain couples TRBV14 to TRBJ2-1; 7 bases fit TRBD2. The trim removed 4 bases at V and 9 bases at J, leaving 12 bases unmatched. Germline CDR1 is SGHDN and CDR2 is FVKESK. The CDR3 sequence is 15 residues long. Here the CDR3 DNA reads TGTGCCAGCAGCCGGCGGGGGTTTGGTGGCAGTGAGCAGTTCTTC. It encodes CASSRRGFGGSEQFF. The entire variable domain, with the rest obtained from reference TRBV14 and TRBJ2-1, is as follows: EAGVTQFPSHSVIEKGQTVTLRCDPISGHDNLYWYRRVMGKEIKFLLHFVKESKQDESGMPNNRFLAERTGGTYSTLKVQPAELEDSGVYFCASSRRGFGGSEQFFGPGTRLTVL.

The rearrangement uses TRBV19 and TRBJ2-1, with 14 bases fitting TRBD2. From germline, CDR1 is LNHDA and CDR2 SQIVND (reference sequence). The CDR3 is 19 residues long. Losses at the gene ends were 4 bases for V and 3 bases for J; bases not matched to a gene: 11. This CDR3 is CASSTFAGTSGGNYNEQFF. DNA for the CDR3: TGTGCCAGTAGTACCTTCGCCGGGACTAGCGGGGGCAACTACAATGAGCAGTTCTTC.

The chain employs TRBV27 and TRBJ1-2, with a weak D call TRBD1 (5 bases). From germline, CDR1 is MNHEY and CDR2 SMNVEV (reference sequence). This CDR3 spans 13 amino acids. The ends were cut back, 3 bases at V and 5 bases at J, with 10 bases in the middle. CDR3 sequence reads: CASSFRGGYGYTF. In DNA, the CDR3 is TGTGCCAGCAGTTTTCGGGGGGGATATGGCTACACCTTC.

The chain is built from TRBV29-1 and TRBJ2-5, with TRBD2 matching 9 bases. Per germline, CDR1 SQVTM and CDR2 ANQGSEA. After removal of 5 bases from V and 1 base from J, the junction contained 8 bases not matched to a gene. This CDR3 is built from 15 residues. CDR3 protein: CSVSQLAGAQETQYF. The DNA of the CDR3 is TGCAGCGTTTCGCAGTTAGCGGGGGCCCAAGAGACCCAGTACTTC. The full variable domain, with the rest looked up from reference TRBV29-1 and TRBJ2-5, is SAVISQKPSRDICQRGTSLTIQCQVDSQVTMMFWYRQQPGQSLTLIATANQGSEATYESGFVIDKFPISRPNLTFSTLTVSNMSPEDSSIYLCSVSQLAGAQETQYFGPGTRLLVL.

The rearrangement joins TRBV11-2 to TRBJ1-6; TRBD1 might be the D (6 bases). Germline loops: CDR1 SGHAT, CDR2 FQNNGV. V dropped 5 bases and J dropped 6 bases, with 11 bases sitting between them. CDR3 length: 14 amino acids. CDR3 in DNA: TGTGCCAGCAGCGCCCGGGACACTAATTCACCCCTCCACTTT. This codes for CASSARDTNSPLHF.

This rearrangement joins TRBV5-8 to TRBJ2-2; 8 positions match TRBD1. The V and J ends lost 2 bases and 7 bases, in that order; junction bases with no gene match: 4. The germline gives CDR1 SGHTS, CDR2 YDEGEE. This CDR3 has 14 amino acids. The CDR3 loop reads CASSLRTGNGELFF. As DNA, the CDR3 is TGTGCCAGCAGCTTACGGACAGGGAACGGGGAGCTGTTTTTT.

The chain is built from TRBV5-6 and TRBJ2-3; D remains unclear. The germline V and J ends were trimmed by 6 bases and 2 bases, with 7 bases remaining between them. Looked up from germline, CDR1 is SGHDT and CDR2 is YYEEEE. This CDR3 is built from 12 residues. In DNA form, the CDR3 reads TGTGCCAGCACCCAACACACAGATACGCAGTATTTT. Translating gives CASTQHTDTQYF. Full variable domain (rest looked up from reference TRBV5-6 and TRBJ2-3): DAGVTQSPTHLIKTRGQQVTLRCSPKSGHDTVSWYQQALGQGPQFIFQYYEEEERQRGNFPDRFSGHQFPNYSSELNVNALLLGDSALYLCASTQHTDTQYFGPGTRLTVL.

J is TRBJ2-5 and V is TRBV4-2; 9 bases fit TRBD2. CDR1 LGHNA and CDR2 YNFKEQ come from the germline V gene. V lost 0 bases and J lost 5; bases outside the gene matches: 10. CDR3 length equals 17 residues. Written as DNA, the CDR3 is TGTGCCAGCAGCCAAGAGGGGCGGCGGGGGGGCCCTGAGACCCAGTACTTC. Its translation is CASSQEGRRGGPETQYF.

This clone has just one count. V gene TRBV5-3 combines with J gene TRBJ2-4, with 9 bases fitting TRBD1. TRBV5-3 is identified as an open reading frame with a role that is uncertain. The CDR3 spans 16 residues. With 4 bases clipped from V and 1 base from J, the junction kept 6 bases outside the gene matches. DNA of the CDR3: TGTGCCAGAAGCCCGGGACAGGGCCCCGCCAAAAACATTCAGTACTTC. It yields the protein CARSPGQGPAKNIQYF.

This sequence joins TRBV6-5 and TRBJ2-1; TRBD2 is a possible D gene (7 bases). The CDR3 runs 15 residues. Germline assignment: CDR1 MNHEY and CDR2 SVGAGI. The V end lost 4 bases, the J end lost 5 bases, and 15 bases lay between the germline ends. The CDR3 region is CASSLGASGNNEQFF. The CDR3 DNA sequence: TGTGCCAGCAGTTTGGGGGCTAGCGGAAACAATGAGCAGTTCTTC.

The chain joins TRBV11-2 to TRBJ1-4; D gene ambiguous. CDR3 length equals 15 residues. CDR1 and CDR2 (germline): SGHAT, FQNNGV. Trimming pared 1 base from V and 4 bases from J, leaving 10 bases between. DNA for the CDR3: TGTGCCAGCAGCTTAGGGCAGATGTTTAATGAAAAACTGTTTTTT. It is translated as CASSLGQMFNEKLFF. Supplemented by reference TRBV11-2 and TRBJ1-4, the full variable domain reads EAGVAQSPRYKIIEKRQSVAFWCNPISGHATLYWYQQILGQGPKLLIQFQNNGVVDDSQLPKDRFSAERLKGVDSTLKIQPAKLEDSAVYLCASSLGQMFNEKLFFGSGTQLSVL.

This sequence joins TRBV5-1 and TRBJ1-2, with a weak D call TRBD1 (6 bases). Trimming shortened V by 0 bases and J by 4 bases, and 19 bases separated the two germline ends. The CDR3 is 17 amino acids. Germline V gene data show CDR1 as SGHRS and CDR2 as YFSETQ. CDR3 bases: TGCGCCAGCAGCTTGGCTACGGGACAACTGATGGCCTATGGCTACACCTTC. Its protein is CASSLATGQLMAYGYTF.

The chain carries TRBV19 and TRBJ1-5; tentative D call: TRBD1 (6 bases). Trimming left V 5 bases short and J 7 bases short, with 12 bases between. The germline V gene has CDR1 LNHDA and CDR2 SQIVND (reference sequence). The CDR3 has 13 amino acids. This chain's CDR3 is CASSHREGQPQHF. In nucleotides, the CDR3 is TGTGCCAGTAGTCACAGGGAGGGCCAGCCCCAGCATTTT. The whole variable domain, filled in from reference TRBV19 and TRBJ1-5, reads DGGITQSPKYLFRKEGQNVTLSCEQNLNHDAMYWYRQDPGQGLRLIYYSQIVNDFQKGDIAEGYSVSREKKESFPLTVTSAQKNPTAFYLCASSHREGQPQHFGDGTRLSIL.

This chain joins TRBV7-6 and TRBJ2-7; the D is unclear. This CDR3 has 13 residues. V shed 1 base and J shed 4 bases, with 8 bases lying between them. The germline V gene encodes CDR1 SGHVS and CDR2 FNYEAQ. This chain's CDR3 is CASSLGGVYEQYF. DNA of the CDR3: TGTGCCAGCAGCTTAGGAGGAGTGTACGAGCAGTACTTC.

The V gene is TRBV9, the J gene TRBJ2-7; D perhaps matches TRBD1 (6 bases). Trimming shortened V by 3 bases and J by 0 bases, and 13 bases separated the two germline ends. This CDR3 region has 15 residues. Germline values: CDR1 SGDLS, CDR2 YYNGEE. CDR3 nucleotide sequence: TGTGCCAGCAGCGAGGGGGACACCATCTCCTACGAGCAGTACTTC. Its protein is CASSEGDTISYEQYF.

Here the CDR3 reads CASSVEGVGEKLFF. CDR3 nucleotide sequence: TGTGCCAGCAGCGTAGAGGGGGTTGGTGAAAAACTGTTTTTT. V usage is TRBV9 and J usage is TRBJ1-4; D might be TRBD1 (6 bases). In germline, CDR1 is SGDLS, CDR2 YYNGEE. This CDR3 is 14 amino acids long. The ends were cut back, 0 bases at V and 7 bases at J, with 10 bases in the middle. The whole variable domain, remainder taken from reference TRBV9 and TRBJ1-4, is DSGVTQTPKHLITATGQRVTLRCSPRSGDLSVYWYQQSLDQGLQFLIQYYNGEERAKGNILERFSAQQFPDLHSELNLSSLELGDSALYFCASSVEGVGEKLFFGSGTQLSVL.

The chain employs TRBV6-5 and TRBJ1-3; maybe TRBD1 (6 bases). CDR1 is MNHEY and CDR2 is SVGAGI in the germline V gene. The CDR3 runs to 15 residues. The ends were cut back, 5 bases at V and 0 bases at J, with 11 bases in the middle. The CDR3 reads CASSKTGFSGNTIYF. The CDR3 region has the DNA TGTGCCAGCAGTAAAACAGGGTTCTCTGGAAACACCATATATTTT.

This chain connects TRBV19 to TRBJ2-5; 14 nucleotides align to TRBD2. V was pared by 10 bases and J by 4 bases, with 5 bases of the junction left unmatched. The CDR3 is 14 amino acids. From germline, CDR1 is LNHDA and CDR2 SQIVND (reference sequence). CDR3 sequence (DNA): TGTGCCACCCGACTAGCGGGGGGGGTAGAGACCCAGTACTTC. Translation gives CATRLAGGVETQYF.

The rearrangement links TRBV27 to TRBJ2-1; D not resolved. Trimming removed 3 bases from V and 7 bases from J, with 10 bases in between. This CDR3 is built from 13 residues. The germline gives CDR1 MNHEY, CDR2 SMNVEV (reference sequence). CDR3: CASSFASVNEQFF. DNA for the CDR3: TGTGCCAGCAGTTTTGCTAGTGTGAATGAGCAGTTCTTC.

The chain couples TRBV6-5 to TRBJ1-5; TRBD1 matches at 7 bases. With V trimmed by 7 bases and J by 0 bases, 6 bases remained unmatched. This CDR3 spans 15 amino acids. CDR1 is MNHEY, CDR2 SVGAGI, per germline. In DNA, the CDR3 is TGTGCCAGCAAAATGACAGGGTATAGCAATCAGCCCCAGCATTTT. It yields the protein CASKMTGYSNQPQHF.

The chain uses TRBV6-5 and TRBJ1-2, with TRBD1 matching 9 bases. The CDR3 consists of 15 residues. Germline loops: CDR1 MNHEY, CDR2 SVGAGI. With V trimmed by 4 bases and J by 8 bases, 11 bases remained unmatched. CDR3 sequence reads: CASSSTPGTGQGYTF. CDR3 nucleotides: TGTGCCAGCAGTTCCACGCCCGGGACAGGGCAAGGCTACACCTTC.

The gene calls are TRBV6-1 and TRBJ1-1, with D perhaps TRBD1 (6 bases). V lost 3 bases, J lost 1 base, and 6 bases lay in between. The CDR3 contains 13 residues. CDR1 and CDR2 (germline): MNHNS, SASEGT. CDR3 amino acids: CASSEGANTEAFF. CDR3 sequence (DNA): TGTGCCAGCAGTGAGGGGGCGAACACTGAAGCTTTCTTT.